This T cell receptor beta chain was captured in a study of OX40 agonist ivuxolimab in advanced cancers. The data were produced by immunoSEQ multiplex PCR, yet TCRdb's version contains in-frame clones alone and is incomplete. The sample shows more than 40,000 clones, roughly four fifths of them seen only once. Germline trimming cut 0 bases from V and 6 bases from J; bases unmatched to any gene: 8. Per the germline V gene, CDR1 is MNHEY and CDR2 is SVGAGI. The CDR3 runs 15 residues. This rearrangement joins TRBV6-5 to TRBJ2-7; 7 nucleotides agree with TRBD2. The receptor was isolated from an adult with an advanced solid tumor such as melanoma, head and neck, liver or kidney cancer. The sequencing here drew on CD4+ or CD8+ T cells sorted from blood, taken in a trial of the OX40 agonist ivuxolimab. CDR3 protein: CASSYSRDSGGEQYF. The CDR3 bases are TGTGCCAGCAGTTACTCGAGGGACTCGGGGGGCGAGCAGTACTTC.